This T cell receptor (beta chain) originates from a study of T-cell reconstitution after alpha-beta-depleted transplantation in children. This CDR3 comprises 13 residues. The germline gives CDR1 GTSNPN, CDR2 SVGIG (reference sequence). J was trimmed by 5 bases and V by 0 bases; bases with no gene match: 3. Preparation of the TCRbeta library involved a method that used unique molecular identifiers. TCRdb redid the calling of the PCR reads with MiXCR, one entry per CDR3 protein. Of almost 400,000 distinct CDR3 sequences in the sample, roughly 21% were seen once. This rearrangement joins TRBV30 to TRBJ2-5; 7 positions match TRBD1. Sample: PBMCs from the stem cell graft donor, taken from the stem cell graft. This TCR was recovered from a human donor who donated a stem cell graft to a child with acute myeloid leukemia. The CDR3 DNA sequence: TGTGCCTGGAGTGTATACAGGGGTGAGACCCAGTACTTC. Translating gives CAWSVYRGETQYF.